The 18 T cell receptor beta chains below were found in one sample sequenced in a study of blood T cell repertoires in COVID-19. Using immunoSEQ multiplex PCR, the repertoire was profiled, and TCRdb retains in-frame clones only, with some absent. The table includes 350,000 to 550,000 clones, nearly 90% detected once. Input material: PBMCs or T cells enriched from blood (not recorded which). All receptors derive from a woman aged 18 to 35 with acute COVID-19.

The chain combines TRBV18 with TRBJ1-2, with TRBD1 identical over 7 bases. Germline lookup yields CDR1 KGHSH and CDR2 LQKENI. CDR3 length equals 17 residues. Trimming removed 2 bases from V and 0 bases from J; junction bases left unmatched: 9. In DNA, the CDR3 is TGTGCCAGCTCACCAGTGGCCGGGACAGCTTCTAACTATGGCTACACCTTC. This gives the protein CASSPVAGTASNYGYTF.

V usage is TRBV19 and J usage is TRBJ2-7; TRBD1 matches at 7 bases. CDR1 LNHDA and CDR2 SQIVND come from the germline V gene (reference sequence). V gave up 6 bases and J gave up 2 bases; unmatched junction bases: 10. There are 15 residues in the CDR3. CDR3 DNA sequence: TGTGCCAGTAGCCCCCAACCGACAGGGCCCTACGAGCAGTACTTC. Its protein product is CASSPQPTGPYEQYF.

The CDR3 DNA is TGCGCCAGCAGTCAGGAGGGTAGCGGGGGGCCAACGGATACGCAGTATTTT. Protein product: CASSQEGSGGPTDTQYF. This rearrangement joins TRBV23-1 to TRBJ2-3, with TRBD2 matching 10 bases. TRBV23-1 qualifies as an ORF whose function is uncertain. Trimming removed 3 bases from V and 6 bases from J; junction bases left unmatched: 12. The CDR3 is 17 residues long.

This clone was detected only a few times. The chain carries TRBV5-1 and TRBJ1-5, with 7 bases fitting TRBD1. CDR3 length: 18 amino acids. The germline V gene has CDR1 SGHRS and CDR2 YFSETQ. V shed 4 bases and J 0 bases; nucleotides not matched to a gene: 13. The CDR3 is CASSPGTDRTYSNQPQHF. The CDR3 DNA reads TGCGCCAGCAGCCCGGGGACAGACAGAACTTATAGCAATCAGCCCCAGCATTTT.

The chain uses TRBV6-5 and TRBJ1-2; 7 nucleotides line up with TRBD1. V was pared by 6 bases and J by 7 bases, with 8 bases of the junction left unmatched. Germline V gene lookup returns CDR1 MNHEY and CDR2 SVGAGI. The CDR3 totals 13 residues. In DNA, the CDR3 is TGTGCCAGCAGCCTAGGCAGGGGGATTGGCTACACCTTC. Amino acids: CASSLGRGIGYTF.

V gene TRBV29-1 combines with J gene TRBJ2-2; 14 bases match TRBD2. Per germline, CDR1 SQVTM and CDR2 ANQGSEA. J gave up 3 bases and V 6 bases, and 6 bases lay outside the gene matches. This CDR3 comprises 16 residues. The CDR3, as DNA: TGCAGCGTGGGGACTAGCGGGAGAGGAGACACCGGGGAGCTGTTTTTT. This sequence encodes CSVGTSGRGDTGELFF.

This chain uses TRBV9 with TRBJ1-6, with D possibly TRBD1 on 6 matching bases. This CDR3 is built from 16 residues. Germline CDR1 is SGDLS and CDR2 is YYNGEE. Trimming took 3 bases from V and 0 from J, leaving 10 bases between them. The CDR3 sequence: CASSAEGGSYNSPLHF. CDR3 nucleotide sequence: TGTGCCAGCAGCGCCGAAGGGGGCTCCTATAATTCACCCCTCCACTTT.

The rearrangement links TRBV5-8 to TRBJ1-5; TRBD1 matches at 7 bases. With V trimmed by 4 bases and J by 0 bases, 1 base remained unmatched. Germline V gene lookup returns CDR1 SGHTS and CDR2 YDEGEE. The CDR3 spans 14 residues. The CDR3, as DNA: TGTGCCAGCAGCGACAGGGCTAGCAATCAGCCCCAGCATTTT. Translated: CASSDRASNQPQHF.

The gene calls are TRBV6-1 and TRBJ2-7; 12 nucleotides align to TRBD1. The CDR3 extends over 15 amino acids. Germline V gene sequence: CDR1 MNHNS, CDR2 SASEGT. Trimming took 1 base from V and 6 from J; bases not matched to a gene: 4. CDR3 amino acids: CASSEVGTGGGEQYF. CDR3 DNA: TGTGCCAGCAGTGAAGTGGGGACAGGGGGCGGCGAGCAGTACTTC.

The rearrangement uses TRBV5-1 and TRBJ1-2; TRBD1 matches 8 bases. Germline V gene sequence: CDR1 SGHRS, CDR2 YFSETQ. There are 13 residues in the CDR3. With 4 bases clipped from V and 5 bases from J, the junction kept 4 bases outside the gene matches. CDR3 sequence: CASSARTGYGYTF. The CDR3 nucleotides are TGCGCCAGCAGCGCCAGGACAGGGTATGGCTACACCTTC.

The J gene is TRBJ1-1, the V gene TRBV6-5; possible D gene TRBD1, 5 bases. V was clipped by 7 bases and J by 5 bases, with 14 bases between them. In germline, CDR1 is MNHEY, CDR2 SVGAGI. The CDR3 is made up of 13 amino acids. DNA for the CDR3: TGTGCCAGCAAGTCGGGGGTTTCAACTGAAGCTTTCTTT. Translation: CASKSGVSTEAFF.

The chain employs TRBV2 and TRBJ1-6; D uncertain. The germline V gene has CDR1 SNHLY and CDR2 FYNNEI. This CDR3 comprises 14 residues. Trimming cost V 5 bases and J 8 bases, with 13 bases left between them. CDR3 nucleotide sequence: TGTGCCAGCAGTCGTAAATTTTCGGATTCACCCCTCCACTTT. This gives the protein CASSRKFSDSPLHF.

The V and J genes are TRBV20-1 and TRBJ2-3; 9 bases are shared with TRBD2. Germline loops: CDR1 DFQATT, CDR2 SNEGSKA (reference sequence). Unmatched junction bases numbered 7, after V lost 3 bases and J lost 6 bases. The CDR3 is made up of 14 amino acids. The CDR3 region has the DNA TGCAGTGCTAGTGATAGCGGGGGTTCGGATACGCAGTATTTT. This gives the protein CSASDSGGSDTQYF.

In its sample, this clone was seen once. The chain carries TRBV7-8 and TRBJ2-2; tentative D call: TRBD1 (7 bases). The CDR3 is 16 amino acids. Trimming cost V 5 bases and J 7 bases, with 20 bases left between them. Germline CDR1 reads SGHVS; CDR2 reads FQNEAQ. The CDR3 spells CASSTVGAGGGGELFF. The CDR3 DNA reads TGTGCCAGCAGCACGGTCGGGGCAGGGGGAGGCGGGGAGCTGTTTTTT.

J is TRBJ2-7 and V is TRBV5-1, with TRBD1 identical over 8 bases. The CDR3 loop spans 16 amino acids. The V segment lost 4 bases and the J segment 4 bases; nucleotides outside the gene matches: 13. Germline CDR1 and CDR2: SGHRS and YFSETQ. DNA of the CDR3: TGCGCCAGCAGCAAGGATACCGGGACAGGTCGTTACGAGCAGTACTTC. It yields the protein CASSKDTGTGRYEQYF. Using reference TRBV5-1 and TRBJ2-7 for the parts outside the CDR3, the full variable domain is KAGVTQTPRYLIKTRGQQVTLSCSPISGHRSVSWYQQTPGQGLQFLFEYFSETQRNKGNFPGRFSGRQFSNSRSEMNVSTLELGDSALYLCASSKDTGTGRYEQYFGPGTRLTVT.

Here the CDR3 reads CASSLGQGRYQPQHF. DNA of the CDR3: TGTGCCAGCAGTTTGGGACAAGGCCGATATCAGCCCCAGCATTTT. The rearrangement links TRBV28 to TRBJ1-5; D is perhaps TRBD1 (6 bases). Between the trimmed V and J ends, which lost 3 bases and 5 bases, there was a span of 14 bases. This CDR3 is 15 amino acids long. Germline V lookup: CDR1 MDHEN, CDR2 SYDVKM.

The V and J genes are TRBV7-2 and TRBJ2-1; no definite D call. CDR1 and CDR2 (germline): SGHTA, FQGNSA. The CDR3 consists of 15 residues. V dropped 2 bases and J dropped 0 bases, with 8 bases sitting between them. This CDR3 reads CASSLRDRSYNEQFF. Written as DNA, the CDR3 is TGTGCCAGCAGCTTACGCGATCGCTCCTACAATGAGCAGTTCTTC.

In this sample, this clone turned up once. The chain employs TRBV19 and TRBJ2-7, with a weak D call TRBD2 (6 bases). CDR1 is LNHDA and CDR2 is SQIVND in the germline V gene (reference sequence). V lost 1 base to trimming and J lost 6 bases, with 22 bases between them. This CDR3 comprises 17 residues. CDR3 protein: CASSIVPLFGQEGEQYF. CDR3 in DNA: TGTGCCAGTAGTATAGTACCCCTCTTTGGGCAGGAGGGCGAGCAGTACTTC.